Each of the 20 T cell receptor beta chains below was sequenced from the same sample in a study of T cell repertoires in aging, cancer and after chemotherapy. TRB rearrangements spanning V, D and J were amplified using mixed TRB-A/B primers. TCRdb ran MiXCR on the multiplex PCR reads and lists one entry per CDR3 protein. The sample shows roughly 940 distinct CDR3 sequences, about 20% of them seen only once. The template was genomic DNA from peripheral blood, not RNA. Material for sequencing was blood. The source is a human donor with a solid tumor.

This chain connects TRBV5-1 to TRBJ2-3; possibly TRBD2 for D (6 bases). V was clipped by 3 bases and J by 4 bases, with 21 bases between them. The CDR3 has 17 residues. In germline, CDR1 is SGHRS, CDR2 YFSETQ. The CDR3 DNA reads TGCGCCAGCAGCTCCACCTTGCGGGGTGGGGGTCCAGATACGCAGTATTTT. This codes for CASSSTLRGGGPDTQYF.

Judged by abundance, this clonotype is large. J is TRBJ1-3 and V is TRBV20-1; no definite D call. The germline V gene encodes CDR1 DFQATT and CDR2 SNEGSKA (reference sequence). V lost 1 base and J lost 0, with 10 bases in between. The CDR3 has 15 residues. CDR3 residues: CSARGRTPSGNTIYF. The CDR3, as DNA: TGCAGTGCTAGAGGGAGGACCCCCTCTGGAAACACCATATATTTT.

This chain links TRBV27 with TRBJ2-3; 7 bases are shared with TRBD2. Germline V gives CDR1 MNHEY, CDR2 SMNVEV (reference sequence). With V trimmed by 6 bases and J by 7 bases, 13 bases remained unmatched. The CDR3 totals 15 residues. The CDR3 protein is CASRGGWGRVNTQYF. The CDR3 nucleotides are TGTGCCAGCAGGGGGGGGTGGGGCAGGGTGAATACGCAGTATTTT.

This clonotype showed up just a few times. The CDR3 region is CASSLGRVNTEAFF. CDR3 DNA: TGCGCCAGCAGCCTTGGGCGGGTGAACACTGAAGCTTTCTTT. The rearrangement uses TRBV4-1 and TRBJ1-1; no clear D. CDR1 and CDR2 from the germline V gene are MGHRA and YSYEKL. CDR3 length: 14 residues. V was trimmed by 4 bases and J by 0 bases, leaving 9 bases between them.

This clonotype has more than one count but fewer than ten. This sequence joins TRBV12-3 or TRBV12-4 and TRBJ1-4; D gene uncertain. This CDR3 is 15 amino acids long. V was shortened by 6 bases and J by 8 bases, with 19 bases between the two germline ends. The CDR3 protein is CASSLGVGRSEKLFF. The CDR3 nucleotides read TGTGCCAGCAGCCTTGGGGTAGGGCGGAGCGAAAAACTGTTTTTT.

This clonotype is labeled medium-sized (0.01 to 0.1%). The rearrangement joins TRBV20-1 to TRBJ1-3; D ambiguous. The CDR3 has 13 amino acids. The V and J ends lost 6 bases and 4 bases respectively, with 13 bases between them. The V gene's germline CDR1 is DFQATT and CDR2 SNEGSKA (reference sequence). This chain's CDR3 is CSAARTGGNTIYF. The CDR3 DNA reads TGCAGTGCGGCTAGGACGGGAGGAAACACCATATATTTT.

This clonotype is classed as medium-sized. The J gene is TRBJ2-7, the V gene TRBV7-2; D is ambiguous. V shed 5 bases and J shed 6 bases, with 8 bases lying between them. The CDR3 has 11 amino acids. Germline V CDR1 and CDR2: SGHTA, FQGNSA. The CDR3 DNA reads as TGTGCCAGCAGCGACTTGGGCGAGCAGTACTTC. Its protein product is CASSDLGEQYF. The full variable domain, with the rest looked up from reference TRBV7-2 and TRBJ2-7, is GAGVSQSPSNKVTEKGKDVELRCDPISGHTALYWYRQSLGQGLEFLIYFQGNSAPDKSGLPSDRFSAERTGGSVSTLTIQRTQQEDSAVYLCASSDLGEQYFGPGTRLTVT.

This clonotype is classed as large (0.1 to 1%). This chain links TRBV19 with TRBJ1-1; D perhaps matches TRBD1 (5 bases). Germline V CDR1 and CDR2: LNHDA, SQIVND (reference sequence). V was trimmed by 1 base and J by 1 base, leaving 10 bases between them. This CDR3 spans 15 amino acids. The CDR3 region has the DNA TGTGCCAGTAGTATAGGGTACGGACAGAACACTGAAGCTTTCTTT. This gives the protein CASSIGYGQNTEAFF.

The V gene is TRBV27, the J gene TRBJ1-1; a weak D match, TRBD1 (6 bases). The V gene's germline CDR1 is MNHEY and CDR2 SMNVEV (reference sequence). V was cut by 5 bases and J by 0 bases, with 16 bases left in between. CDR3 size: 16 residues. CDR3 amino acids: CASSVGQTYMNTEAFF. The CDR3 region has the DNA TGTGCCAGCAGTGTCGGACAGACTTATATGAACACTGAAGCTTTCTTT.

This clonotype is medium-sized. The V gene is TRBV5-5, the J gene TRBJ1-2; maybe TRBD1 (6 bases). This CDR3 spans 13 amino acids. CDR1 SGHKS and CDR2 YYEKEE come from the germline V gene (reference sequence). Trimming cost V 4 bases and J 7 bases, with 14 bases left between them. CDR3 residues: CASSVQGEGGYTF. The CDR3 DNA reads TGTGCCAGCAGCGTACAGGGTGAGGGTGGCTACACCTTC.

This clonotype is large within its sample. J is TRBJ1-3 and V is TRBV30; 7 nucleotides match TRBD1. Losses at the gene ends were 3 bases for V and 0 bases for J; bases not matched to a gene: 5. CDR3 length: 15 residues. Germline loops: CDR1 GTSNPN, CDR2 SVGIG (reference sequence). The CDR3, as DNA: TGTGCCTGGAGCCGGGGACAGTACTCTGGAAACACCATATATTTT. This sequence encodes CAWSRGQYSGNTIYF.

This sequence joins TRBV6-1 and TRBJ1-1; D not certain. V lost 4 bases and J 4 bases, leaving 10 bases between the germline ends. The CDR3 length is 13 residues. In germline, CDR1 is MNHNS, CDR2 SASEGT. The CDR3 loop is CASSVAPGTEAFF. CDR3 nucleotide sequence: TGTGCCAGCAGTGTGGCCCCGGGCACTGAAGCTTTCTTT.

This clonotype has just a few counts. This chain connects TRBV20-1 to TRBJ1-4, with 10 nucleotides matching TRBD1. The CDR3 loop spans 15 amino acids. The germline gives CDR1 DFQATT, CDR2 SNEGSKA (reference sequence). V shed 7 bases, J shed 5 bases, and the junction held 10 bases outside the gene matches. The CDR3 is CSVSRPGQGNEKLFF. DNA of the CDR3: TGCAGTGTCTCGCGCCCGGGACAGGGGAATGAAAAACTGTTTTTT.

This clonotype was seen more than once but under ten times. The rearrangement links TRBV5-1 to TRBJ1-5, with 9 bases aligning to TRBD1. Germline CDR1 reads SGHRS; CDR2 reads YFSETQ. V lost 3 bases and J lost 5; bases outside the gene matches: 6. The CDR3 loop spans 15 amino acids. CDR3 loop: CASSSTGQGDQPQHF. Written as DNA, the CDR3 is TGCGCCAGCAGCTCGACGGGACAGGGAGATCAGCCCCAGCATTTT.

Within the sample, this clonotype is medium-sized (0.01 to 0.1%). This chain joins TRBV5-5 and TRBJ1-6; D unclear. The V gene lost 4 bases and the J gene lost 7 bases, with 18 bases spanning the gap. This CDR3 is 16 amino acids long. Germline assignment: CDR1 SGHKS and CDR2 YYEKEE (reference sequence). In DNA form, the CDR3 reads TGTGCCAGCAGCCCTCCACCCGGGCAGACGAATTCACCCCTCCACTTT. Its translation is CASSPPPGQTNSPLHF.

Of note for this clonotype: The junction differs from germline at one of its ends, possibly a read error. The rearrangement uses TRBV18 and TRBJ2-2, with 7 bases matching TRBD1. The germline V gene encodes CDR1 KGHSH and CDR2 LQKENI. CDR3 length equals 17 residues. CDR3 sequence: CSSSPDRTGWGTGELFF. For the CDR3, the DNA is TGTTCCAGCTCACCCGATCGGACAGGTTGGGGCACCGGGGAGCTGTTTTTT.

Only a few counts were recorded for this clonotype. The chain recombines TRBV6-6 with TRBJ2-1; D is unclear. This CDR3 comprises 15 residues. V was trimmed by 3 bases and J by 5 bases, leaving 14 bases between them. The germline gives CDR1 MNHNY, CDR2 SVGAGI (reference sequence). CDR3 DNA sequence: TGTGCCAGCAGTTATGTCGCGACTGGCGACAATGAGCAGTTCTTC. Its protein product is CASSYVATGDNEQFF.

This clonotype turned up a few times. The chain carries TRBV10-2 and TRBJ2-1, with 12 bases lining up with TRBD2. The CDR3 sequence is 18 residues long. The V segment lost 4 bases and the J segment 8 bases; nucleotides outside the gene matches: 15. In germline, CDR1 is WSHSY, CDR2 SAAADI. The CDR3 DNA sequence: TGCGCCAGCAGTGGTTACGTCGCTAGCGGGGGGGCCATGCATGAGCAGTTCTTC. Translating it yields CASSGYVASGGAMHEQFF.

The chain recombines TRBV5-1 with TRBJ2-2; tentative D call: TRBD1 (5 bases). The germline CDR1 and CDR2 sequences are SGHRS and YFSETQ. V was cut by 2 bases and J by 4 bases, with 9 bases left in between. The CDR3 is made up of 14 amino acids. This CDR3 reads CASSFLQGTGELFF. DNA of the CDR3: TGCGCCAGCAGCTTTTTGCAGGGCACCGGGGAGCTGTTTTTT. Full variable domain (remainder filled in from reference TRBV5-1 and TRBJ2-2): KAGVTQTPRYLIKTRGQQVTLSCSPISGHRSVSWYQQTPGQGLQFLFEYFSETQRNKGNFPGRFSGRQFSNSRSEMNVSTLELGDSALYLCASSFLQGTGELFFGEGSRLTVL.

This clonotype ranks as large. The chain uses TRBV19 and TRBJ2-7; D may be TRBD2 (7 bases). The germline V gene encodes CDR1 LNHDA and CDR2 SQIVND (reference sequence). This CDR3 is 15 amino acids long. The V and J ends lost 4 bases and 6 bases respectively, with 19 bases between them. The DNA of the CDR3 is TGTGCCAGTAGTAACGGCTATGGGGGGGCGTCCGAGCAGTACTTC. Its translation: CASSNGYGGASEQYF.